Shown below are 28 T cell receptor beta chains from a single sample sequenced in a study of T cells in localized non-small cell lung cancer (dated by TCRdb to 2020 to 2022). Libraries were made using the immunoSEQ multiplex PCR assay. TCRdb's version of the immuneACCESS table is confined to in-frame rearrangements and falls short of the full clone set. An unresolved V gene accounts for under half of the shortfall where checked; the remainder is of unknown origin. This sample is represented by 35,000 or so clones; around 90% of them were singletons. The leading ten clones occupy 7% to 7.5% of the sample. Sequenced here: peripheral blood, sampled before any cancer treatment. The receptors were sampled from a woman aged 35 to 75 with stage I lung adenocarcinoma.

The V call is TRBV28, the J call TRBJ1-2; the D gene is possibly TRBD1 (6 bases). Germline V gene sequence: CDR1 MDHEN, CDR2 SYDVKM. The CDR3 spans 14 residues. V shed 2 bases and J shed 4 bases, with 11 bases lying between them. CDR3 coding DNA: TGTGCCAGCAGTTTAGGCTCCAGGGGCTATGGCTACACCTTC. Amino acid sequence: CASSLGSRGYGYTF.

CDR3 residues: CASRGTGVVKTQYF. The CDR3 bases are TGTGCCAGTAGGGGGACAGGGGTAGTAAAGACCCAGTACTTC. The rearrangement uses TRBV19 and TRBJ2-5, with TRBD1 identical over 10 bases. Germline CDR1 LNHDA, CDR2 SQIVND (reference sequence). Trimming took 6 bases from V and 6 from J; bases not matched to a gene: 7. The CDR3 extends over 14 amino acids.

The V call is TRBV10-2, the J call TRBJ2-5, with D uncertain. CDR3 length equals 14 residues. V was trimmed by 2 bases and J by 3 bases, leaving 10 bases between them. Germline V gene sequence: CDR1 WSHSY, CDR2 SAAADI. CDR3 nucleotides: TGCGCCAGCAGTGAGCGTGGGCTAGAAGAGACCCAGTACTTC. Translated: CASSERGLEETQYF.

The J gene is TRBJ2-1, the V gene TRBV14, with D tentatively TRBD1 or TRBD2 (5 bases each). The germline V gene encodes CDR1 SGHDN and CDR2 FVKESK. Between the trimmed V and J ends, which lost 3 bases and 8 bases, there was a span of 11 bases. The CDR3 contains 13 residues. CDR3 sequence reads: CASSHSTGHEQFF. In DNA, the CDR3 is TGTGCCAGCAGCCACAGCACGGGGCATGAGCAGTTCTTC.

This sequence joins TRBV25-1 and TRBJ2-7; tentatively, D is TRBD1 (5 bases). The CDR3 totals 16 residues. V shed 3 bases and J shed 5 bases, with 20 bases lying between them. Germline V gene data show CDR1 as MGHDK and CDR2 as SYGVNS. CDR3 loop: CASSDRTNLGRHEQYF. The DNA for the CDR3 is TGTGCCAGCAGTGATAGGACGAACCTGGGGCGGCACGAGCAGTACTTC.

The chain combines TRBV30 with TRBJ2-3; no clear D. The CDR3 is 12 residues long. The germline V gene has CDR1 GTSNPN and CDR2 SVGIG (reference sequence). The germline V and J ends were trimmed by 0 bases and 8 bases, with 9 bases remaining between them. CDR3 DNA: TGTGCCTGGAGTGTACTTGGGGTTACGCAGTATTTT. Residues: CAWSVLGVTQYF.

The rearrangement joins TRBV7-2 to TRBJ2-5; D assignment may be TRBD1 or TRBD2 (5 bases each). The germline V and J ends were trimmed by 4 bases and 4 bases, with 22 bases remaining between them. This CDR3 region has 17 residues. Per germline, CDR1 SGHTA and CDR2 FQGNSA. The CDR3 here is CASSSTGRLNIGETQYF. CDR3 in DNA: TGTGCCAGCAGCTCCACGGGACGATTGAATATAGGAGAGACCCAGTACTTC.

This clone was seen a few times. The V and J genes are TRBV28 and TRBJ1-2; tentative D call: TRBD1 (5 bases). The ends were cut back, 4 bases at V and 4 bases at J, with 10 bases in the middle. Per the germline V gene, CDR1 is MDHEN and CDR2 is SYDVKM. CDR3 length equals 13 residues. CDR3 residues: CASSSRQSYGYTF. The CDR3 DNA sequence: TGTGCCAGCAGTTCACGACAGAGCTATGGCTACACCTTC.

V and J are TRBV28 and TRBJ1-1; 12 nucleotides agree with TRBD1. The CDR3 contains 15 residues. Trimming at V came to 6 bases and at J to 6 bases, leaving 8 bases not matched to a gene. CDR1 and CDR2 from the germline V gene are MDHEN and SYDVKM. The CDR3 region is CASRRDRGRISEAFF. The CDR3 region has the DNA TGTGCCAGCAGGAGGGACAGGGGGCGAATTTCTGAAGCTTTCTTT. The variable domain in full, completed from reference TRBV28 and TRBJ1-1, reads DVKVTQSSRYLVKRTGEKVFLECVQDMDHENMFWYRQDPGLGLRLIYFSYDVKMKEKGDIPEGYSVSREKKERFSLILESASTNQTSMYLCASRRDRGRISEAFFGQGTRLTVV.

The chain employs TRBV6-5 and TRBJ1-1, with 9 bases identical to TRBD1. The junction had 6 bases not matched to a gene; V was cut back by 6 bases and J by 1 base. This CDR3 region has 15 residues. Germline V gene lookup returns CDR1 MNHEY and CDR2 SVGAGI. CDR3 loop: CASSRDRASNTEAFF. As DNA, the CDR3 is TGTGCCAGCAGCCGGGACAGGGCTTCGAACACTGAAGCTTTCTTT.

Here the CDR3 DNA reads TGTGCCAGCAGCTCCCAGGGGGTCGGTGGAAACACCATATATTTT. Protein product: CASSSQGVGGNTIYF. The V call is TRBV11-2, the J call TRBJ1-3; 7 bases align to TRBD1. The CDR3 covers 15 residues. With 4 bases clipped from V and 3 bases from J, the junction kept 6 bases outside the gene matches. Germline V gene lookup returns CDR1 SGHAT and CDR2 FQNNGV.

V is TRBV7-2 and J is TRBJ2-3; D is uncertain. From germline, CDR1 is SGHTA and CDR2 FQGNSA. The V end lost 5 bases, the J end lost 6 bases, and 12 bases lay between the germline ends. The CDR3 covers 13 residues. This CDR3 reads CASSLGEDDTQYF. As DNA, the CDR3 is TGTGCCAGCAGCCTAGGTGAGGACGATACGCAGTATTTT.

CDR3 sequence reads: CARSLGTPNEKLFF. Here the CDR3 DNA reads TGTGCCAGAAGCTTGGGGACCCCTAATGAAAAACTGTTTTTT. The chain combines TRBV5-3 with TRBJ1-4; D is unclear. TRBV5-3 is known as an ORF, though its function is uncertain. V was trimmed by 0 bases and J by 3 bases, leaving 6 bases between them. CDR3 length equals 14 residues.

The chain employs TRBV29-1 and TRBJ1-2; the match to TRBD1 covers 12 bases. Germline trimming cut 6 bases from V and 10 bases from J; bases unmatched to any gene: 9. The germline gives CDR1 SQVTM, CDR2 ANQGSEA. The CDR3 is 13 amino acids. In DNA form, the CDR3 reads TGCAGCGTGGCCGGGGGGACAGGGGGCATCTACACCTTC. Amino acid sequence: CSVAGGTGGIYTF.

The chain combines TRBV6-5 with TRBJ2-6; possible D gene TRBD1, 6 bases. Germline assignment: CDR1 MNHEY and CDR2 SVGAGI. Trimming took 6 bases from V and 4 from J, leaving 13 bases between them. The CDR3 extends over 15 amino acids. In nucleotides, the CDR3 is TGTGCCAGCAGGGGAACCGGGACAGGGGCCAACGTCCTGACTTTC. As protein: CASRGTGTGANVLTF.

The chain is built from TRBV19 and TRBJ2-7; 10 nucleotides line up with TRBD1. The CDR3 is 14 residues long. V was pared by 8 bases and J by 7 bases, with 11 bases of the junction left unmatched. Germline V CDR1 and CDR2: LNHDA, SQIVND (reference sequence). The CDR3 sequence is CASSTGTGVWEQYF. The CDR3 DNA reads as TGTGCCAGTTCGACCGGGACAGGGGTGTGGGAGCAGTACTTC.

The rearrangement uses TRBV6-4 and TRBJ2-1; TRBD2 agrees at 10 bases. The trim removed 3 bases at V and 6 bases at J, leaving 5 bases unmatched. CDR1 MRHNA and CDR2 SNTAGT come from the germline V gene. The CDR3 runs to 15 residues. CDR3 coding DNA: TGTGCCAGCAGTGAAACTAGCGGGGTAGTCAATGAGCAGTTCTTC. As protein: CASSETSGVVNEQFF.

The chain uses TRBV15 and TRBJ2-3; 13 bases are a match to TRBD2. Germline CDR1 and CDR2: LNHNV and YYDKDF (reference sequence). This CDR3 has 21 residues. The V gene end was trimmed by 0 bases and the J gene end by 5 bases; junction bases not matched to a gene: 17. The CDR3 DNA reads as TGTGCCACCAGCAGAGATTTGGGAACTAGCGGGGGGGCCTTGACGGGAGATACGCAGTATTTT. Translating gives CATSRDLGTSGGALTGDTQYF.

This chain connects TRBV14 to TRBJ1-5; D is unresolved. This CDR3 region has 13 residues. CDR1 is SGHDN and CDR2 is FVKESK in the germline V gene. The V gene lost 2 bases and the J gene lost 5 bases, with 7 bases spanning the gap. The CDR3 region is CASSQNEDQPQHF. Written as DNA, the CDR3 is TGTGCCAGCAGCCAAAACGAAGATCAGCCCCAGCATTTT.

This rearrangement joins TRBV14 to TRBJ2-7; 8 bases are shared with TRBD1. V was pared by 0 bases and J by 1 base, with 14 bases of the junction left unmatched. CDR3 size: 19 residues. The germline V gene encodes CDR1 SGHDN and CDR2 FVKESK. CDR3: CASSQDKPWDRTFSYEQYF. The CDR3 coding sequence is TGTGCCAGCAGCCAAGATAAACCATGGGACAGGACTTTTTCCTACGAGCAGTACTTC.

This clone was seen a few times. The genes are TRBV16 and TRBJ1-1; the D gene is possibly TRBD1 (6 bases). Trimming removed 2 bases from V and 3 bases from J, with 13 bases in between. Germline V gives CDR1 KGHSY, CDR2 FQNENV. This CDR3 spans 15 amino acids. CDR3 in DNA: TGTGCCAGCAGCCAACTGGACCGGGGGCACACTGAAGCTTTCTTT. Translation: CASSQLDRGHTEAFF.

The genes are TRBV15 and TRBJ2-5, with no clear D. This CDR3 has 14 residues. Between the trimmed V and J ends, which lost 6 bases and 4 bases, there was a span of 15 bases. Germline V lookup: CDR1 LNHNV, CDR2 YYDKDF (reference sequence). CDR3 sequence: CATRRRMGGETQYF. The CDR3 DNA follows: TGTGCCACCAGGCGCCGAATGGGTGGAGAGACCCAGTACTTC.

The gene calls are TRBV9 and TRBJ1-2; D remains unclear. The ends were cut back, 4 bases at V and 0 bases at J, with 16 bases in the middle. The germline V gene has CDR1 SGDLS and CDR2 YYNGEE. The CDR3 is 16 amino acids. The CDR3 reads CASSPGVSRPNYGYTF. In nucleotides, the CDR3 is TGTGCCAGCAGCCCCGGGGTGAGCAGACCTAACTATGGCTACACCTTC. The variable domain in full, with the rest retrieved from reference TRBV9 and TRBJ1-2, is DSGVTQTPKHLITATGQRVTLRCSPRSGDLSVYWYQQSLDQGLQFLIQYYNGEERAKGNILERFSAQQFPDLHSELNLSSLELGDSALYFCASSPGVSRPNYGYTFGSGTRLTVV.

The V and J genes are TRBV2 and TRBJ1-2; a weak D match, TRBD1 (6 bases). This CDR3 has 13 residues. Looked up from germline, CDR1 is SNHLY and CDR2 is FYNNEI. V was trimmed by 7 bases and J by 7 bases, leaving 16 bases between them. CDR3 in DNA: TGTGCCAGCAACCCGACAGGCTCTCTTGGCTACACCTTC. This sequence encodes CASNPTGSLGYTF.

The rearrangement joins TRBV5-1 to TRBJ1-3; a weak D match, TRBD1 (5 bases). This CDR3 is 16 amino acids long. Germline V CDR1 and CDR2: SGHRS, YFSETQ. V was clipped by 0 bases and J by 0 bases, with 10 bases between them. CDR3 in amino acids: CASSLAGHSSGNTIYF. The CDR3 bases are TGCGCCAGCAGCTTGGCAGGACACTCCTCTGGAAACACCATATATTTT.

CDR3 DNA sequence: TGTGCCAGCAGCTCCGGGACAGGATTGTACGAGCAGTACTTC. This codes for CASSSGTGLYEQYF. The chain carries TRBV13 and TRBJ2-7; TRBD1 aligns across 8 bases. The CDR3 is 14 residues long. Germline CDR1 and CDR2: PRHDT and FYEKMQ (reference sequence). The V and J ends lost 4 bases and 4 bases, in that order; junction bases with no gene match: 6.

The chain has TRBV18 and TRBJ1-1; D is unresolved. Looked up from germline, CDR1 is KGHSH and CDR2 is LQKENI. Trimming removed 3 bases from V and 1 base from J, with 9 bases in between. This CDR3 is 14 amino acids long. The CDR3 sequence: CASSPFPGNTEAFF. The CDR3 coding sequence is TGTGCCAGCTCACCGTTCCCAGGGAACACTGAAGCTTTCTTT.

The V call is TRBV18, the J call TRBJ2-7; 8 bases fit TRBD1. The CDR3 is made up of 15 amino acids. The J segment lost 3 bases and the V segment lost 0 bases, leaving 4 bases of the junction unmatched. Germline-derived CDR1 and CDR2 are KGHSH and LQKENI. CDR3 sequence reads: CASSPPDRGFYEQYF. The DNA of the CDR3 is TGTGCCAGCTCACCACCCGACAGGGGATTCTACGAGCAGTACTTC.